The T cell receptor beta chain under discussion was sequenced for a study of T cells in Graves' hyperthyroidism and ophthalmopathy. Study in general: Blood was drawn when the patient was first diagnosed and still untreated. Study-wide findings and caveats: Among thyroid clonotypes expanded above 0.001, most also appeared in blood. Ophthalmopathy was model-predicted a median about six months pre-onset.

The CDR3 regions of TCR beta were amplified from RNA transcripts. Researchers ran a first-round RT-PCR on the TCR CDR3 using the HTBI primer set. TCRdb recomputed calls from the multiplex PCR reads with MiXCR, one row per CDR3 protein. Among roughly 640,000 distinct CDR3 sequences listed, roughly a sixth were seen once. Trimming removed 2 bases from V and 9 bases from J, with 8 bases in between. The CDR3 is 12 residues long. In germline, CDR1 is MNHEY, CDR2 SVGEGT. About this clonotype: Its antigen is currently unknown.

The V and J genes are TRBV6-2 or TRBV6-3 and TRBJ2-1; weak D call: TRBD2 (5 bases). Source material: blood. The source of this sequence is a middle-aged woman with Graves' ophthalmopathy. The DNA for the CDR3 is TGTGCCAGCAGTTACCTCGGGATTGAGCAGTTCTTC. Its translation: CASSYLGIEQFF.